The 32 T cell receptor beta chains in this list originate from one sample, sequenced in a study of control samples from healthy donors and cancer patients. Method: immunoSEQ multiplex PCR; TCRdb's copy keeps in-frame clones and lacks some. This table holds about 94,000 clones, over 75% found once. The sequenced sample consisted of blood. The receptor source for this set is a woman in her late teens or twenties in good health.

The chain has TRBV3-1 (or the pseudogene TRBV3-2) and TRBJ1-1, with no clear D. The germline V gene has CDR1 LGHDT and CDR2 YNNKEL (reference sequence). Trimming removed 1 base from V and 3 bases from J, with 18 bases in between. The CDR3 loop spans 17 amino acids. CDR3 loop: CASSQATSIFADTEAFF. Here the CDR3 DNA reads TGTGCCAGCAGCCAAGCGACTTCTATCTTCGCGGACACTGAAGCTTTCTTT.

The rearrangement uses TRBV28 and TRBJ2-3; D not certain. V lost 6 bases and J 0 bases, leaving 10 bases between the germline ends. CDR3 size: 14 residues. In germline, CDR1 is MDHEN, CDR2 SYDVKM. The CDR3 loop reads CASSPSGSTDTQYF. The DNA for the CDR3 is TGTGCCAGCAGCCCTTCTGGTAGCACAGATACGCAGTATTTT.

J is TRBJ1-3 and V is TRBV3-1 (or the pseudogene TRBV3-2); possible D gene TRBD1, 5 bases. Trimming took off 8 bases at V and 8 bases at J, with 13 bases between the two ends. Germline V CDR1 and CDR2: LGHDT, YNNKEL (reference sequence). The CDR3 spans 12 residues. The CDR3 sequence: CASLGRGDTIYF. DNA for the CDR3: TGTGCCAGCTTAGGTCGGGGGGACACCATATATTTT.

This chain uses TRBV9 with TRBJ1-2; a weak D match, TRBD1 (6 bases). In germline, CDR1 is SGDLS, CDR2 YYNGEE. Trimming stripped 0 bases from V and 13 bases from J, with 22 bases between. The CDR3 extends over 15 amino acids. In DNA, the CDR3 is TGTGCCAGCAGCGTAGCCTCCCCGGCAGGGGCCGGCCTCACCTTC. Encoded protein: CASSVASPAGAGLTF.

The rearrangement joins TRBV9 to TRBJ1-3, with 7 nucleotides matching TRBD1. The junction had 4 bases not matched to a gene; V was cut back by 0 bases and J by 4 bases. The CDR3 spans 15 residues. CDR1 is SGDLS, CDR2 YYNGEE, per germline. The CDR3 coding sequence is TGTGCCAGCAGCGTAGAAGGGGGCTCGGGAAACACCATATATTTT. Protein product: CASSVEGGSGNTIYF.

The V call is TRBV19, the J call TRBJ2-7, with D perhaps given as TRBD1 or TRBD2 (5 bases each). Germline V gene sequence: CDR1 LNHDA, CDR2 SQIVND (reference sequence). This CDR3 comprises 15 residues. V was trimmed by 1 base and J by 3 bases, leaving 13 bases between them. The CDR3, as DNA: TGTGCCAGTAGTATAGTACGGGGCGGACTCTACGAGCAGTACTTC. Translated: CASSIVRGGLYEQYF. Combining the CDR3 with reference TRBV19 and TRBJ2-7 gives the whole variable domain DGGITQSPKYLFRKEGQNVTLSCEQNLNHDAMYWYRQDPGQGLRLIYYSQIVNDFQKGDIAEGYSVSREKKESFPLTVTSAQKNPTAFYLCASSIVRGGLYEQYFGPGTRLTVT.

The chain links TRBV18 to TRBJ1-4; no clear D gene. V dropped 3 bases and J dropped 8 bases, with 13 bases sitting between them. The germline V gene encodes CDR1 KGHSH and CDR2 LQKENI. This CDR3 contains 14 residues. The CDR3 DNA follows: TGTGCCAGCTCACCGGGTCAAGAAGGGGAAAAACTGTTTTTT. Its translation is CASSPGQEGEKLFF.

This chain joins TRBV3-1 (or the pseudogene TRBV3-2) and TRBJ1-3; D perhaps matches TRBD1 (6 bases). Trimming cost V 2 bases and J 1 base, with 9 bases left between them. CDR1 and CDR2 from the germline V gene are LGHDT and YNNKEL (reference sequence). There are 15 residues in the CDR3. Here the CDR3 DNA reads TGTGCCAGCAGCCAACTAGGACAGTCTGGAAACACCATATATTTT. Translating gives CASSQLGQSGNTIYF.

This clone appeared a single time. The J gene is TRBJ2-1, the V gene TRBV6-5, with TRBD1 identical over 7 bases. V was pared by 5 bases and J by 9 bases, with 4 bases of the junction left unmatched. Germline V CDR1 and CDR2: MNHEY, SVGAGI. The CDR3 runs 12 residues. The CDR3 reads CASSRQGGEQFF. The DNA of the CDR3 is TGTGCCAGCAGTAGACAGGGCGGTGAGCAGTTCTTC.

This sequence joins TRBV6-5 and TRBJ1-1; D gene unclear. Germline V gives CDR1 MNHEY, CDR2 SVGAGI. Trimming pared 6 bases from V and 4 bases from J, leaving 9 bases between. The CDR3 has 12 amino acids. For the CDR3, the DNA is TGTGCCAGCAGGTCAGGAGGCACTGAAGCTTTCTTT. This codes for CASRSGGTEAFF.

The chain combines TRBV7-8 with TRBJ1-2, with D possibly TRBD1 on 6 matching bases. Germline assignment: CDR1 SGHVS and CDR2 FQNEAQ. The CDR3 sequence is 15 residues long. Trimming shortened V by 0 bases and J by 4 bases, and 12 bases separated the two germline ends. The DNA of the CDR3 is TGTGCCAGCAGCTTAGCAGGGGGATTTTCCTATGGCTACACCTTC. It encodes CASSLAGGFSYGYTF.

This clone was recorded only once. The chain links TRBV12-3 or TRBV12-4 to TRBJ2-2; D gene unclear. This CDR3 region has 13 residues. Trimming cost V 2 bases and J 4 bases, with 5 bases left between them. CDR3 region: CASSLFGTGELFF. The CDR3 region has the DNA TGTGCCAGCAGTTTATTCGGCACCGGGGAGCTGTTTTTT.

The DNA for the CDR3 is TGTGCCAGCAGTTTCCGTCAGGGAAACAATCAGCCCCAGCATTTT. Its translation: CASSFRQGNNQPQHF. This rearrangement joins TRBV27 to TRBJ1-5, with D possibly matching TRBD1 (5 bases). Trimming shortened V by 3 bases and J by 3 bases, and 12 bases separated the two germline ends. CDR1 is MNHEY, CDR2 SMNVEV, per germline (reference sequence). The CDR3 runs to 15 residues.

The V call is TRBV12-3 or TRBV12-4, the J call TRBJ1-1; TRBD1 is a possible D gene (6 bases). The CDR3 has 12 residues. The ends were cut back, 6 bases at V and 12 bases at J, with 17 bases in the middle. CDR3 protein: CASSLQLGTTFF. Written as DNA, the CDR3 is TGTGCCAGCAGCCTACAGCTAGGGACAACTTTCTTT.

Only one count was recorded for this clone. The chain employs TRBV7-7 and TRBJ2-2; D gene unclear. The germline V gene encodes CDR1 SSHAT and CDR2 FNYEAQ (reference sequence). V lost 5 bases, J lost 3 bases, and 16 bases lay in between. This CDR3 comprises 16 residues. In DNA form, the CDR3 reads TGTGCCAGCAGCCGCGGTTCACAGTTGGACACCGGGGAGCTGTTTTTT. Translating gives CASSRGSQLDTGELFF. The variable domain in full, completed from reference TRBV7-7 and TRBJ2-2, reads GAGVSQSPRYKVTKRGQDVTLRCDPISSHATLYWYQQALGQGPEFLTYFNYEAQPDKSGLPSDRFSAERPEGSISTLTIQRTEQRDSAMYRCASSRGSQLDTGELFFGEGSRLTVL.

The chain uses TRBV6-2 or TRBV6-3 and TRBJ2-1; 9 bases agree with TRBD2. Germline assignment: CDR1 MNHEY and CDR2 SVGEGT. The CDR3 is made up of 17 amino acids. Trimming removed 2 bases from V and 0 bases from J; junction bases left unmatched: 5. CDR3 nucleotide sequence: TGTGCCAGCAGTTACAGGATAGCGGGGGTCTCCTACAATGAGCAGTTCTTC. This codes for CASSYRIAGVSYNEQFF.

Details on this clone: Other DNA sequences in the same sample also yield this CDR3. CDR3 in amino acids: CASSFRGANVLTF. Written as DNA, the CDR3 is TGTGCCAGCAGCTTTCGTGGGGCCAACGTCCTGACTTTC. The chain has TRBV7-8 and TRBJ2-6, with D unresolved. Germline loops: CDR1 SGHVS, CDR2 FQNEAQ. This CDR3 has 13 residues. Trimming left V 3 bases short and J 3 bases short, with 3 bases between.

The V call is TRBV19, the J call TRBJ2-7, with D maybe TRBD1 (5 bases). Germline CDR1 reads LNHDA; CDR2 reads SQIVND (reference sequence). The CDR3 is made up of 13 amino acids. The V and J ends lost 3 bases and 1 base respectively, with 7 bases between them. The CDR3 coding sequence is TGTGCCAGTAGTATGTCAGGGTCCTACGAGCAGTACTTC. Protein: CASSMSGSYEQYF.

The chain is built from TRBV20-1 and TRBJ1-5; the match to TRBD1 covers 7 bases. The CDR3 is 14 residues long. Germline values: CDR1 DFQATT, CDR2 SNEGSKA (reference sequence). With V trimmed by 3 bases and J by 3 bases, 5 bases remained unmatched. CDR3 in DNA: TGCAGTGCTAGTGATGGGACAGCCAATCAGCCCCAGCATTTT. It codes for CSASDGTANQPQHF.

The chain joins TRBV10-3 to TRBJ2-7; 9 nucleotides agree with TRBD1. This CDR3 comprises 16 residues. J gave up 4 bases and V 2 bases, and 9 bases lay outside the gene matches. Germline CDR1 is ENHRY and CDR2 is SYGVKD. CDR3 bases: TGTGCCATCAGTGAGCCAAAAAGGGACAGGGCGTACGAGCAGTACTTC. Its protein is CAISEPKRDRAYEQYF.

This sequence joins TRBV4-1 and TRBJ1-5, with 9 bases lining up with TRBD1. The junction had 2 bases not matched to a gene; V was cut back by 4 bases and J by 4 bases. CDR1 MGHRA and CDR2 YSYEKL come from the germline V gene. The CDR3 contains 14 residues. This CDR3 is CASSRDRGNQPQHF. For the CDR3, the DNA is TGCGCCAGCAGCCGCGACAGGGGGAATCAGCCCCAGCATTTT.

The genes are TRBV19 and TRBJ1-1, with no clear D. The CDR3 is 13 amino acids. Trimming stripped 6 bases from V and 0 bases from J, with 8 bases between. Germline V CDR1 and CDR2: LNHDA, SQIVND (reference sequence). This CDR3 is CASSRTVNTEAFF. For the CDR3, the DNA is TGTGCCAGTAGCCGTACTGTGAACACTGAAGCTTTCTTT.

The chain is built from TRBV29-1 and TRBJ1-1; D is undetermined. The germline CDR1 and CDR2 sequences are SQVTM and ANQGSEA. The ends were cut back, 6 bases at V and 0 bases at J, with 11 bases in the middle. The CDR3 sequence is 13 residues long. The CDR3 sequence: CSVRGNMNTEAFF. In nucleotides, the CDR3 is TGCAGCGTGCGAGGAAACATGAACACTGAAGCTTTCTTT. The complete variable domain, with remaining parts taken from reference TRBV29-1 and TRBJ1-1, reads SAVISQKPSRDICQRGTSLTIQCQVDSQVTMMFWYRQQPGQSLTLIATANQGSEATYESGFVIDKFPISRPNLTFSTLTVSNMSPEDSSIYLCSVRGNMNTEAFFGQGTRLTVV.

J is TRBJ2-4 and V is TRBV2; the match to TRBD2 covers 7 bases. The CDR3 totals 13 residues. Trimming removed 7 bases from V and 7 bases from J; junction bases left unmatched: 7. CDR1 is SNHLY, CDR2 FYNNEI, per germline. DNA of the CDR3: TGTGCCAGCATCGGGGGGTCATCGAACATTCAGTACTTC. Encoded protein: CASIGGSSNIQYF.

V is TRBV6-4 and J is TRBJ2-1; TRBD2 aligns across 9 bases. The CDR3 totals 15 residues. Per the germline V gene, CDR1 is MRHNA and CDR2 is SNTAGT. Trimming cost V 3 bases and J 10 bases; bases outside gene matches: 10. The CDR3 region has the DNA TGTGCCAGCAGTGAAGATAGCGGGGGAATTCAGGAGCAGTTCTTC. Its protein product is CASSEDSGGIQEQFF.

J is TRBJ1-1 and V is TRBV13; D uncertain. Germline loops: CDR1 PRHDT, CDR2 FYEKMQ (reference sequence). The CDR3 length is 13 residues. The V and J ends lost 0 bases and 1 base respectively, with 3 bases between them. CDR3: CASSLGPNTEAFF. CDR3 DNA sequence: TGTGCCAGCAGCTTAGGACCGAACACTGAAGCTTTCTTT.

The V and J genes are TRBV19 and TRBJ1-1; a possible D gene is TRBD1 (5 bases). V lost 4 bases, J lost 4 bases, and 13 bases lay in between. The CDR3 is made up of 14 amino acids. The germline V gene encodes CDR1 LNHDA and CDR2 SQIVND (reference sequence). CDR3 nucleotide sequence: TGTGCCAGTAGTAGGGGGGAAGTGCGCACTGAAGCTTTCTTT. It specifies CASSRGEVRTEAFF.

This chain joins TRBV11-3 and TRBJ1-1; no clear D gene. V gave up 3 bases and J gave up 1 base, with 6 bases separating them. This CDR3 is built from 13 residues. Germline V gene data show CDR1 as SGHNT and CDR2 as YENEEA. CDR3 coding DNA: TGTGCCAGCAGCTTGCGGGGGAACACTGAAGCTTTCTTT. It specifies CASSLRGNTEAFF.

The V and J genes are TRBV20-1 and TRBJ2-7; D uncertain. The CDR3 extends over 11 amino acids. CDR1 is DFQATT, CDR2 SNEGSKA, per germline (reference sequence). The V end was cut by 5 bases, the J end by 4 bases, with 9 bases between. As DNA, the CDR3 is TGCAGTGCTCCGAACGATTACGAGCAGTACTTC. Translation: CSAPNDYEQYF.

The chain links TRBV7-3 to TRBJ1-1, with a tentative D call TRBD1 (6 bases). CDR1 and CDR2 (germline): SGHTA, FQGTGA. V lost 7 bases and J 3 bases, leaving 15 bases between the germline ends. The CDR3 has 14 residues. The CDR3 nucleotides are TGTGCCAGCATCCTTACCCCAGGGGACACTGAAGCTTTCTTT. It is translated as CASILTPGDTEAFF. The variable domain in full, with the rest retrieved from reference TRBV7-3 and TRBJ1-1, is GAGVSQTPSNKVTEKGKYVELRCDPISGHTALYWYRQSLGQGPEFLIYFQGTGAADDSGLPNDRFFAVRPEGSVSTLKIQRTERGDSAVYLCASILTPGDTEAFFGQGTRLTVV.

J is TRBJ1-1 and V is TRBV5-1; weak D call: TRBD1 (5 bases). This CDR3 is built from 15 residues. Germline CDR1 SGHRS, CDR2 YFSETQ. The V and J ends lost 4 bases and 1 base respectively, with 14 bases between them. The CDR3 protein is CASSAEGSRNTEAFF. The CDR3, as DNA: TGCGCCAGCAGCGCCGAGGGGAGTAGGAACACTGAAGCTTTCTTT.

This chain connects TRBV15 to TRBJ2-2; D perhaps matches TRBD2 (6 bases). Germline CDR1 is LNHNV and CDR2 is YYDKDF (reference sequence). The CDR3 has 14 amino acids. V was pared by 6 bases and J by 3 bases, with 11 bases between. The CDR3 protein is CATRPGTDTGELFF. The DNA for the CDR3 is TGTGCCACCAGACCCGGGACTGACACCGGGGAGCTGTTTTTT.